Sequencing of this TCR beta chain was carried out in a study of blood T cell repertoires in COVID-19. Study details: Samples came from the United States, Italy and Spain, spanning acute and convalescent COVID-19. Sources were T cells, B-cell-depleted T cells, or PBMCs; the material itself was cDNA or gDNA.

Per the authors' pipeline: Estimates of nucleated cell counts were drawn from the amplification of reference gene primers. Repertoires were generated with immunoSEQ multiplex PCR, while TCRdb's copy carries only in-frame clones and drops some. That table furnishes V, J and clone size, whereas the DNA furnished D and trimming. The sample lists about 300,000 clones, roughly 84% occurring once. The germline V gene encodes CDR1 MNHNS and CDR2 SASEGT. The V gene end was trimmed by 3 bases and the J gene end by 4 bases; junction bases not matched to a gene: 8. This CDR3 has 15 amino acids. Seattle researchers signed up patients amid active infection and tracked them longitudinally.

Specimen: peripheral blood. The receptor's source is a human donor with COVID-19, enrolled during active disease. The donor label of this sample is uncertain. The chain has TRBV6-1 and TRBJ1-1, with 7 bases that match TRBD1. This chain's CDR3 is CASSDRGQRLTEAFF. CDR3 DNA sequence: TGTGCCAGCAGTGACCGGGGACAGAGACTCACTGAAGCTTTCTTT.